Below, one TCR beta chain is given with its context. What it binds is unknown. Documented time point: week 47, end of study. Vaccination used 300 ug of mutant IDH1 20-mer peptide per dose, with topical imiquimod. Produced via immunoSEQ multiplex PCR; TCRdb's table is partial and in-frame only. The sample lists roughly 51,000 clones, about four fifths occurring once. This CDR3 is 18 amino acids long. CDR1 is MDHEN and CDR2 is SYDVKM in the germline V gene. The germline V and J ends were trimmed by 6 bases and 5 bases, with 26 bases remaining between them. The data stem from a study of a mutant IDH1 vaccine in newly diagnosed glioma.

The TCR sequence derives from a woman in her twenties or thirties with glioma. Some clones in this sample may be carry-over from other donors' samples. Specimen: PBMCs, collected from a glioma patient whose treatment included an IDH1 peptide vaccine. The genes are TRBV28 and TRBJ1-5; D might be TRBD1 (5 bases). The CDR3 is CASRQDPRQRGGYQPQHF. CDR3 nucleotides: TGTGCCAGCAGACAAGACCCAAGACAGCGTGGGGGGTATCAGCCCCAGCATTTT.